A selection of T cell receptor beta chains follows, all from one sample in a study of cytomegalovirus exposure and HLA in healthy donors. Libraries were prepared by immunoSEQ multiplex PCR; TCRdb keeps only in-frame clonotypes and omits some of them. The sample contains about 140,000 clones, roughly 75% of which appear only once. The sequencing sample was made of PBMCs. The receptors originated from a female donor in good health and CMV-seronegative. The CDR3 runs from the conserved cysteine through the conserved F or W. The D gene is left open where the match is weak. Expanded clones are given a class, and other clones once, few, many or no size at all.

TRBV7-2,NA,NA,TRBJ1-6,TGTGCCAGCAGCTTAGCCATGGGTAGCGATTCACCCCTCCACTTT,CASSLAMGSDSPLHF
TRBV19,NA,NA,TRBJ2-7,TGTGCCAGTAGTACCTCCGCTACTAGTGCGGGGCCATACGAGCAGTACTTC,CASSTSATSAGPYEQYF
TRBV7-2,TRBD1,NA,TRBJ1-5,TGTGCCAGCAGCACACTCTCCGGGACAGGAAGTCAGCCCCAGCATTTT,CASSTLSGTGSQPQHF
TRBV19,TRBD1,NA,TRBJ2-1,TGTGCCAGTAGTAAGCAGGGGGCGGACAATGAGCAGTTCTTC,CASSKQGADNEQFF
TRBV2,TRBD2,NA,TRBJ2-3,TGTGCCAGCAGAGGCGGGGGGACGGCTAGCACAGATACGCAGTATTTT,CASRGGGTASTDTQYF
TRBV2,TRBD2,NA,TRBJ2-1,TGTGCCAGCAAGCCGGGACTAGCGCACAATGAGCAGTTCTTC,CASKPGLAHNEQFF
TRBV10-2,NA,few,TRBJ2-7,TGCGCCAGCAGTGAGCACGGGCGGGCCTACGAGCAGTACTTC,CASSEHGRAYEQYF
TRBV4-1,NA,NA,TRBJ1-5,TGCGCCAGCAGCCCCTCCACACCTTATAGCAATCAGCCCCAGCATTTT,CASSPSTPYSNQPQHF
TRBV28,NA,NA,TRBJ1-6,TGTGCCAGCAGTTACAGCTCCTATAATTCACCCCTCCACTTT,CASSYSSYNSPLHF
TRBV10-3,NA,NA,TRBJ1-1,TGTGCCATCAGTGAGTCAAGGGTAGGGGATTATAACACTGAAGCTTTCTTT,CAISESRVGDYNTEAFF
TRBV7-3,NA,NA,TRBJ1-1,TGTTCCAGCAGCTCCCAAGGGGGGGACTACACTGAAGCTTTCTTT,CSSSSQGGDYTEAFF
TRBV2,NA,NA,TRBJ2-1,TGTGCCAGCGGAACCGGGGTCGGCTCCTACAATGAGCAGTTCTTC,CASGTGVGSYNEQFF
TRBV4-1,TRBD1,few,TRBJ1-4,TGCGCCAGCAGTGACCCAGGCAGGGGGAATGAAAAACTGTTTTTT,CASSDPGRGNEKLFF
TRBV29-1,NA,NA,TRBJ1-1,TGCAGCGGCATACATCTGAACACTGAAGCTTTCTTT,CSGIHLNTEAFF
TRBV11-2,NA,NA,TRBJ2-7,TGTGCCAGCAGCTTACAGGGGTATCAGGGCGAGCAGTACTTC,CASSLQGYQGEQYF
TRBV4-2,TRBD1,few,TRBJ2-1,TGTGCCAGCACCCCCGGGACAGTGGGGGATGAGCAGTTCTTC,CASTPGTVGDEQFF
TRBV6-1,NA,NA,TRBJ2-5,TGTGCCAGCAGTGAAGAGAGGGTGGAGACCCAGTACTTC,CASSEERVETQYF
TRBV15,NA,NA,TRBJ2-4,TGTGCCACCAGCAGAGATCTTAATAACATTCAGTACTTC,CATSRDLNNIQYF
TRBV28,NA,NA,TRBJ2-7,TGTGCCAGCAGTTTATACAGGGATTACGAGCAGTACTTC,CASSLYRDYEQYF
TRBV6-1,NA,NA,TRBJ2-7,TGTGCCAGCAGTGAAGGCCTTAGTCCCACCGAGCAGTACTTC,CASSEGLSPTEQYF
TRBV5-6,TRBD1,NA,TRBJ2-7,TGTGCCAGCAGCTCCCGGGACAGGGGTTTCGAGCAGTACTTC,CASSSRDRGFEQYF
TRBV2,NA,few,TRBJ1-5,TGTGCCAGCTCTTACGACAGTTCTCCGAATCAGCCCCAGCATTTT,CASSYDSSPNQPQHF
TRBV7-9,TRBD1,NA,TRBJ2-7,TGTGCCAGCAGTCTAGGACAGGGTGGCTACGAGCAGTACTTC,CASSLGQGGYEQYF
TRBV28,TRBD1,NA,TRBJ1-2,TGTGCCAGCAGTTTACCAGATTGGGACAGGGGGCGCCCGCACTATGGCTACACCTTC,CASSLPDWDRGRPHYGYTF
TRBV27,NA,NA,TRBJ2-3,TGTGCCAGCAGTGCGTCGGATACGCAGTATTTT,CASSASDTQYF
TRBV7-8,NA,NA,TRBJ1-3,TGTGCCAGCAGCTTAAACAGGGCAGCTGGAAACACCATATATTTT,CASSLNRAAGNTIYF
TRBV7-9,NA,NA,TRBJ1-2,TGTGCCAGCAGCTTAGAACAGGGCAATGGCTACACCTTC,CASSLEQGNGYTF
TRBV27,NA,NA,TRBJ1-2,TGTGCCTCAAGCAGGGCAGGGACTTATGGCTACACCTTC,CASSRAGTYGYTF
TRBV4-1,TRBD1,NA,TRBJ2-7,TGCGCCAGCAGCCAAGTGGCCAGGGGGATGAACGAGCAGTACTTC,CASSQVARGMNEQYF
TRBV9,NA,NA,TRBJ2-3,TGTGCCAGCAGCGTCCTCGACACGAGCACAGATACGCAGTATTTT,CASSVLDTSTDTQYF
TRBV7-9,NA,few,TRBJ2-7,TGTGCCAGCAGCTTATCTAACGAGCAGTACTTC,CASSLSNEQYF
TRBV10-2,NA,NA,TRBJ1-6,TGCGCCAGCACCGAAGGTGGGAGGTCACCCCTCCACTTT,CASTEGGRSPLHF
TRBV7-9,TRBD1,NA,TRBJ1-5,TGTTCCAGCAGCTTAGCAGGGGGACAGCACAATCAGCCCCAGCATTTT,CSSSLAGGQHNQPQHF